The TCR beta chain described here comes from a study of blood T cell repertoires in COVID-19. Study summary: COVID-19 samples from acute and convalescent phases originated in the United States, Italy and Spain. In each case, the material was cDNA or gDNA derived from T cells, B-cell-depleted T cells, or PBMCs.

This clone was counted between two and nine times. The CDR3 runs 12 residues. The V gene's germline CDR1 is MNHEY and CDR2 SVGEGT. Trimming pared 0 bases from V and 4 bases from J, leaving 3 bases between. Methods used by the authors: Reference gene primer amplification gave nucleated cell count estimates. Using immunoSEQ multiplex PCR, the repertoire was profiled, and TCRdb retains in-frame clones only, with some absent. Clone size and V and J calls were adopted from that table, with D and trimming inferred from the DNA. Of 110,000 or so clones in the sample, about 85% were seen once. The chain carries TRBV6-2 or TRBV6-3 and TRBJ1-2; no reliable D call. The sequence derives from a human donor in a cohort sampled during active COVID-19. The sample taken for sequencing was peripheral blood. CDR3 DNA: TGTGCCAGCAGTTACTCCAGCTATGGCTACACCTTC. Protein sequence: CASSYSSYGYTF.